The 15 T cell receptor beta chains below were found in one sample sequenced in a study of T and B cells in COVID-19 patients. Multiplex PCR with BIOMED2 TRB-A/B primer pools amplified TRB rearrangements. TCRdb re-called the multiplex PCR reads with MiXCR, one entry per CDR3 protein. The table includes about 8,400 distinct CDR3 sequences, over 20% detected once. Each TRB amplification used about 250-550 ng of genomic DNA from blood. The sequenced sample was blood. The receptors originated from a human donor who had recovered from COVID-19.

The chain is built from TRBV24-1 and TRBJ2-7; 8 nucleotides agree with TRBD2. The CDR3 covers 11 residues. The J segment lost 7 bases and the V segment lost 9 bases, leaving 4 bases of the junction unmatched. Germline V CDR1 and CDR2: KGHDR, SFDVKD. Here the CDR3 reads CATLAGSEQYF. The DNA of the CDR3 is TGTGCCACCTTAGCGGGAAGTGAGCAGTACTTC.

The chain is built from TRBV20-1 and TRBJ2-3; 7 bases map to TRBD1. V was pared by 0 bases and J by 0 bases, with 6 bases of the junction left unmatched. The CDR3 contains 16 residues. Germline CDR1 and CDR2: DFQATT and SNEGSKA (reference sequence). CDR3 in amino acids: CSARDKGDSSTDTQYF. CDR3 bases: TGCAGTGCTAGAGATAAGGGGGACAGTAGCACAGATACGCAGTATTTT.

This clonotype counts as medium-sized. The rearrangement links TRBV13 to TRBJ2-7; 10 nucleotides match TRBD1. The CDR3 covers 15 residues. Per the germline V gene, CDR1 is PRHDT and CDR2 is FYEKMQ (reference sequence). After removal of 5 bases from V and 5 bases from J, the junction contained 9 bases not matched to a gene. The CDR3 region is CASSPGDRGKNEQYF. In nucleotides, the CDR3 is TGTGCCAGCAGCCCCGGGGACAGGGGAAAGAACGAGCAGTACTTC.

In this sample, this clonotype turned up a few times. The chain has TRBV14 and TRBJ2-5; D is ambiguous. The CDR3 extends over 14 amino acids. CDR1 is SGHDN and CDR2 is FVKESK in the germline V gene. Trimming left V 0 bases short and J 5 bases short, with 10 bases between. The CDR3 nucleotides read TGTGCCAGCAGCCAAGATGTCGAAGGGGAGACCCAGTACTTC. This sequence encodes CASSQDVEGETQYF.

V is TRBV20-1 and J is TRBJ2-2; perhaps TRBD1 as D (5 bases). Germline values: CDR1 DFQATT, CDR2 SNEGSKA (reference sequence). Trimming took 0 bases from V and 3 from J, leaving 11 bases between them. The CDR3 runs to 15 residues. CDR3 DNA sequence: TGCAGTGCTAGAGAGCAGGGCAGGGACACCGGGGAGCTGTTTTTT. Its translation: CSAREQGRDTGELFF.

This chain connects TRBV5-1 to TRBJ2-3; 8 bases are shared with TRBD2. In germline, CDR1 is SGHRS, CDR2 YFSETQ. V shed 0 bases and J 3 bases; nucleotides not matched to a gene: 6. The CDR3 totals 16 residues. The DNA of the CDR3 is TGCGCCAGCAGCTTGGCGGGGGGGGGGCCTACAGATACGCAGTATTTT. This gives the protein CASSLAGGGPTDTQYF. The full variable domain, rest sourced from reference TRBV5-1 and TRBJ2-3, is KAGVTQTPRYLIKTRGQQVTLSCSPISGHRSVSWYQQTPGQGLQFLFEYFSETQRNKGNFPGRFSGRQFSNSRSEMNVSTLELGDSALYLCASSLAGGGPTDTQYFGPGTRLTVL.

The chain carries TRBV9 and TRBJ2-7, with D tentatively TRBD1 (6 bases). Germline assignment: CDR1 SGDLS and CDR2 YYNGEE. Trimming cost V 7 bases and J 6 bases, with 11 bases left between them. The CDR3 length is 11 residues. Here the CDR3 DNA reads TGTGCCAGCCGGTCAGGGGTCGAGCAGTACTTC. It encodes CASRSGVEQYF.

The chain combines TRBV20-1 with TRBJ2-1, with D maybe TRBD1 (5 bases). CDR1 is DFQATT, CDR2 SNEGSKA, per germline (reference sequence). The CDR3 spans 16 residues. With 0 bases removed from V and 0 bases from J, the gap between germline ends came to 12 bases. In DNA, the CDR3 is TGCAGTGCTAGAGATTCCCAGGGTAGCTCCTACAATGAGCAGTTCTTC. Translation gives CSARDSQGSSYNEQFF.

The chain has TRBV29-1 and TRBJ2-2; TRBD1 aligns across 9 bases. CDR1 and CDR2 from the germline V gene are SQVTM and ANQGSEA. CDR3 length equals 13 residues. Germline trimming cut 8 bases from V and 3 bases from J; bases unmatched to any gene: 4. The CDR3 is CSFRTGDTGELFF. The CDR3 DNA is TGCAGCTTTCGGACAGGGGACACCGGGGAGCTGTTTTTT.

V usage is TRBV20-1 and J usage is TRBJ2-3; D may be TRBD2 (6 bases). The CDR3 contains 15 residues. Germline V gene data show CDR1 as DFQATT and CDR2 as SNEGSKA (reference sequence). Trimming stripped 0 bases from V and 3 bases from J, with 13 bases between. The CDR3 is CSARDWGGMTDTQYF. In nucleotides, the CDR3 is TGCAGTGCTAGAGATTGGGGCGGGATGACAGATACGCAGTATTTT.

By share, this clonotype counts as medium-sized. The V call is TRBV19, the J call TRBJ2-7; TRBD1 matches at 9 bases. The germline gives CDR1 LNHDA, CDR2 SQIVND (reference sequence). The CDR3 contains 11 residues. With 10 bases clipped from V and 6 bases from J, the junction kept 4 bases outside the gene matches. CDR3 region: CATRTGVEQYF. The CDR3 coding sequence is TGTGCCACCCGGACAGGGGTCGAGCAGTACTTC.

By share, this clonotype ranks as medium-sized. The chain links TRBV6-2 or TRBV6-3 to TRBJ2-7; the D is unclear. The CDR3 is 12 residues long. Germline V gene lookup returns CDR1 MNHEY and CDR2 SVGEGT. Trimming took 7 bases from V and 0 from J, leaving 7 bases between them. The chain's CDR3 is CASTANSYEQYF. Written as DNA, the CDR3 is TGTGCCAGCACGGCTAACTCCTACGAGCAGTACTTC.

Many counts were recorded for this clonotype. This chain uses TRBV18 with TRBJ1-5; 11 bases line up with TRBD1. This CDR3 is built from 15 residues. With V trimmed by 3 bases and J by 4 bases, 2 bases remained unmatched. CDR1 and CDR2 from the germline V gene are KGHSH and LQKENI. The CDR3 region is CASSPDRGRNQPQHF. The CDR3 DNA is TGTGCCAGCTCACCGGACAGGGGGCGTAATCAGCCCCAGCATTTT.

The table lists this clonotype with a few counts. The CDR3 region is CASSQGGVEQFF. CDR3 DNA sequence: TGTGCCAGCAGCCAAGGCGGGGTTGAGCAGTTCTTC. This chain connects TRBV14 to TRBJ2-1, with D tentatively TRBD2 (6 bases). V dropped 1 base and J dropped 9 bases, with 7 bases sitting between them. The length of the CDR3 is 12 residues. Per the germline V gene, CDR1 is SGHDN and CDR2 is FVKESK.

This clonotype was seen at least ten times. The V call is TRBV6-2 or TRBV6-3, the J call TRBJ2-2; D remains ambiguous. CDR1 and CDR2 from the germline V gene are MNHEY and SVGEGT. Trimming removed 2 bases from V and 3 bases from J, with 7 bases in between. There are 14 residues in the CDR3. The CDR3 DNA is TGTGCCAGCAGTTACGGCACCCACACCGGGGAGCTGTTTTTT. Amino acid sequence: CASSYGTHTGELFF.